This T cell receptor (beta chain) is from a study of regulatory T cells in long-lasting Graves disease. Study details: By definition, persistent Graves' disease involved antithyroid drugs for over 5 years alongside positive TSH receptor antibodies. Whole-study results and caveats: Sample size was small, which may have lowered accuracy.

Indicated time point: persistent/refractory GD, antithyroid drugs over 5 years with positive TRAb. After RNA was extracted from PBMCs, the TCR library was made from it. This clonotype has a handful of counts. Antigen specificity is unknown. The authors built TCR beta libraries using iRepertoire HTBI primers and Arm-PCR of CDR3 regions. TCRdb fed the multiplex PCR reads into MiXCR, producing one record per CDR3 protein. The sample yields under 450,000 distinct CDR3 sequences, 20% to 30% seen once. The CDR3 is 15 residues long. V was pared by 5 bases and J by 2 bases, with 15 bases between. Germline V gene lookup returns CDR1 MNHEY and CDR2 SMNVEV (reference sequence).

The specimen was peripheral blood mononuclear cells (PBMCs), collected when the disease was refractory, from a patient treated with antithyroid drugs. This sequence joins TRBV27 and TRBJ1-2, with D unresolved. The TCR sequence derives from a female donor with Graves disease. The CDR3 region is CASSRLGIPNYGYTF. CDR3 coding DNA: TGTGCCAGCAGTCGTTTGGGGATTCCGAACTATGGCTACACCTTC.